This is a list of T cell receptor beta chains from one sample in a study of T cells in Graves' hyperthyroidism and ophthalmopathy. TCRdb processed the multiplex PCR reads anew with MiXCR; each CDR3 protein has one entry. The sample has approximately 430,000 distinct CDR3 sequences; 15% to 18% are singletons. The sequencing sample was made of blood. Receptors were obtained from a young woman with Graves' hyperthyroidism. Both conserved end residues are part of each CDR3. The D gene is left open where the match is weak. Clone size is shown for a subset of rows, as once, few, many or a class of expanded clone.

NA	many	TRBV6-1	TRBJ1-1	TGTGCCAGCAGTGGGGCGCGCCTTCCGAGGACTGAAGCTTTCTTT	CASSGARLPRTEAFF
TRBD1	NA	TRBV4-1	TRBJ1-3	TGCGCCAGCAGCCAAGCAGGGGGCTCGGGAAACACCATATATTTT	CASSQAGGSGNTIYF
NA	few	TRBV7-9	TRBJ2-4	TGTGCCAGCAGTTTTAACGTGGGAGCCAAAAACATTCAGTACTTC	CASSFNVGAKNIQYF
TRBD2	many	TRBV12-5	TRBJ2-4	TGTGCTAGTGGTTTGGTACTGGGAGGGGAGAACATTCAGTACTTC	CASGLVLGGENIQYF
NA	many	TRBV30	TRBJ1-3	TGTGCCTGGACGACAGGCCGAAACACCATATATTTT	CAWTTGRNTIYF
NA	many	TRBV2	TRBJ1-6	TGTGCCAGCAGTGGAGGCAGGGCTACCCTCCACTTT	CASSGGRATLHF
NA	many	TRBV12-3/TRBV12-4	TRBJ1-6	TGTGCCAGCAGCCTTATCGGGGGCGGGAATTCACCCCTCCACTTT	CASSLIGGGNSPLHF
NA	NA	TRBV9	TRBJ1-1	TGTGCCAGCAGCGTCCTCGGGGGACTGAACACTGAAGCTTTCTTT	CASSVLGGLNTEAFF
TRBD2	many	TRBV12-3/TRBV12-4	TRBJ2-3	TGTGCCAGCAGCCATAGGACTAGCGGGAGCACAGATACGCAGTATTTT	CASSHRTSGSTDTQYF
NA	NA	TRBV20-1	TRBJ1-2	TGCAGTGCTATGCGATCGTACTATGGCTACACCTTC	CSAMRSYYGYTF
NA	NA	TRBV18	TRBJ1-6	TGTGCCAGCTCACCAGCTCGGGGGGATTCACCCCTCCACTTT	CASSPARGDSPLHF
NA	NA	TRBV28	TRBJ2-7	TGTGCCAGCAGTGGAGGGGGGGGGGCCTACGAGCAGTACTTC	CASSGGGGAYEQYF
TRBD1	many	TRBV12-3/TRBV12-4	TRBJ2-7	TGTGCCAGCAGACATACAGGGGACGAGCAGTACTTC	CASRHTGDEQYF
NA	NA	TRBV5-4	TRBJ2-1	TGTGCCAGCAGCTCAGGGGCCTACAATGAGCAGTTCTTC	CASSSGAYNEQFF
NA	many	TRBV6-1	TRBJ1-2	TGTGCCAGCAGGGGTTCTCCCCTTGGCTACACCTTC	CASRGSPLGYTF
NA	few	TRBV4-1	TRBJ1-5	TGCGCCAGCAGCCAAGAAGCCAGGTTAAATCAGCCCCAGCATTTT	CASSQEARLNQPQHF
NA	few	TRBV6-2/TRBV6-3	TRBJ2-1	TGTGCCAGCAGTTACTCGATTTTACAGTACGGTGCGAAGCAGTTCTTC	CASSYSILQYGAKQFF
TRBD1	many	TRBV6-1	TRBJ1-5	TGTGCCAGCAGAAGACAGGGGGCAGGTGGGAATCAGCCCCAGCATTTT	CASRRQGAGGNQPQHF
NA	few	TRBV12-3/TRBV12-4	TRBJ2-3	TGTGCCAGCAGTTTGTCAGATTTATCTAGCACAGATACGCAGTATTTT	CASSLSDLSSTDTQYF
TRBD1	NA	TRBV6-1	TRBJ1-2	TGTGCCAGCAGTGCCTTTCGGGACAGGATCTATGGCTACACCTTC	CASSAFRDRIYGYTF
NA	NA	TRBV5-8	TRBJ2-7	TGTGCCAGCAGCCTGGACCCTAGGGAAACCAGCTCCTACGAGCAGTACTTC	CASSLDPRETSSYEQYF
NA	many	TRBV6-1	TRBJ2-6	TGTGCCAGCAGTGAAGGCCGACTAGGGCGAGTAGTCCTGACTTTC	CASSEGRLGRVVLTF
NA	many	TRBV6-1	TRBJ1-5	TGTGCCAGCATCTCCCAGGTTAATCAGCCCCAGCATTTT	CASISQVNQPQHF
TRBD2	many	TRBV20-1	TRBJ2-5	TGCAGTGCTAGACGGGAGGAAGAGACCCAGTACTTC	CSARREEETQYF
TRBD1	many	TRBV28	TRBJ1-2	TGTGCCAGCAGTTCCTGGCCGGGACAGGGGCCAAGTGATGGCTACACCTTC	CASSSWPGQGPSDGYTF
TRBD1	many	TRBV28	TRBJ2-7	TGTGCCAGCAGTCCAGGGGGCGCGGTCCCCTACGAGCAGTACTTC	CASSPGGAVPYEQYF
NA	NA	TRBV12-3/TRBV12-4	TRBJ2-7	TGTGCCAGCAGTTTAGGCAGGGCTACCTACGAGCAGTACTTC	CASSLGRATYEQYF
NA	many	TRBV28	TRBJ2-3	TGTGCCAGCAGTTTTGAACGGGCGGGCGATACGCAGTATTTT	CASSFERAGDTQYF
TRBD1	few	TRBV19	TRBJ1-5	TGTGCCAGTAGTCTCCAGGACAGGGGATGGCCCCAGCATTTT	CASSLQDRGWPQHF
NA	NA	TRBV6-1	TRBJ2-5	TGTGCCAGCAGTGATTCCTGGACTAGGGGGGAGACCCAGTACTTC	CASSDSWTRGETQYF
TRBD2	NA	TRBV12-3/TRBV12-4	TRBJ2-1	TGTGCCAGCAGTTTAGTAGCGGGAGGGCACGGTGAGCAGTTCTTC	CASSLVAGGHGEQFF
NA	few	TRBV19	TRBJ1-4	TGTGCCAGTAGTCCCCAGACCAGGGGCAAAGAAAAACTGTTTTTT	CASSPQTRGKEKLFF
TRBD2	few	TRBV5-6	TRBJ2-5	TGTGCCAGCAGCTTGTTCGGGACTAGTGGGGAAGAGACCCAGTACTTC	CASSLFGTSGEETQYF
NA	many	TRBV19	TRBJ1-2	TGTGCCAGTAAAGGCGGAATCTATGGCTACACCTTC	CASKGGIYGYTF
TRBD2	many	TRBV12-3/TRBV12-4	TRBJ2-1	TGTGCCAGCATCATGGGCGGGGGGGCCTACGGTGAGCAGTTCTTC	CASIMGGGAYGEQFF
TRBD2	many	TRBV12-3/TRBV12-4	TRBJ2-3	TGTGCCAGCAGTTTAGGGCGGGGGGGCCCCGATACGCAGTATTTT	CASSLGRGGPDTQYF
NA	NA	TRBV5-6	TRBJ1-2	TGTGCCAGCATCCACAGGGCTATAGACTATGGCTACACCTTC	CASIHRAIDYGYTF
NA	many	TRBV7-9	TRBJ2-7	TGTGCCAGCAGCACATCCCACGAGCAGTACTTC	CASSTSHEQYF
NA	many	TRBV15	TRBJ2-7	TGTGCCACCAGCAGAGACTTACCGGGACGTAGGACAAACGCCCGGTCCTACGAGCAGTACTTC	CATSRDLPGRRTNARSYEQYF
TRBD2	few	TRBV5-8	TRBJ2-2	TGTGCCAGCAGCTTGGCGGGGGGGTCCGGGGAGCTGTTTTTT	CASSLAGGSGELFF
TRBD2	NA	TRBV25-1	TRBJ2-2	TGTGCCAGCAGTGTGGGGCTAGCGGGAGTAGGCACCGGGGAGCTGTTTTTT	CASSVGLAGVGTGELFF
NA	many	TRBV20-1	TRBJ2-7	TGCAGTGCTAGAGACCTATCCGGCTACGAGCAGTACTTC	CSARDLSGYEQYF
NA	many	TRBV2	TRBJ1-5	TGTGCCAGCAGTGAGACGGCAGCCAATCAGCCCCAGCATTTT	CASSETAANQPQHF
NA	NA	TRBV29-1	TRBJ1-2	TGCAGCGTTGAAGACGGACAGAGGATCTATGGCTACACCTTC	CSVEDGQRIYGYTF
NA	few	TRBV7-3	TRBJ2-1	TGTGCCAGCAGCTTGGACCAAAGATACAATGAGCAGTTCTTC	CASSLDQRYNEQFF
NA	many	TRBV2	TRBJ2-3	TGTGCCGCCACGGGCTCCACAGATACGCAGTATTTT	CAATGSTDTQYF
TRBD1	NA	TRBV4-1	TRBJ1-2	TGCGCCAGCAGCGAATACAGGGGGGACTATGGCTACACCTTC	CASSEYRGDYGYTF
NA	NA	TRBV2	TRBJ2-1	TGTGCCAGCAGCCAAGTACGGGAGCTCTCCTACAATGAGCAGTTCTTC	CASSQVRELSYNEQFF
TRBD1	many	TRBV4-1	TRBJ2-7	TGCGCCAGCAGCCAAGAGAGGACAGGCCCCTACGAGCAGTACTTC	CASSQERTGPYEQYF
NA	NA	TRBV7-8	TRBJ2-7	TGTGCCAGCAGCTCTGGGAAGTACTACGAGCAGTACTTC	CASSSGKYYEQYF
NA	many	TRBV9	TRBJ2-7	TGTGCCAGCAGCCCAGGGGGGACAATCCCCTACGAGCAGTACTTC	CASSPGGTIPYEQYF
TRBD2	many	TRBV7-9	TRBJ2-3	TGTGCCAGCAGCCCGGGACTAGCGGAAGATACGCAGTATTTT	CASSPGLAEDTQYF
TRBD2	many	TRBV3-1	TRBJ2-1	TGTGCCAGCAGCCCCCTGGGAGGCGGGAGAGTGGTTAATGAGCAGTTCTTC	CASSPLGGGRVVNEQFF
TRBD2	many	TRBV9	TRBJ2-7	TGTGCCAGCAGCGTAGCTGGGCTAGCGGACTACGAGCAGTACTTC	CASSVAGLADYEQYF
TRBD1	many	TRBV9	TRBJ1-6	TGTGCCAGCAGCGTAGCTGGACAGGCCTATTCACCCCTCCACTTT	CASSVAGQAYSPLHF
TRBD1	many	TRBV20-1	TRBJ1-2	TGCAGTGCTAGAGACGGGACAGGGAAGTCTGGCTACACCTTC	CSARDGTGKSGYTF
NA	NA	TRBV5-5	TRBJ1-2	TGTGCCAGCAGCCCCCGACCGCCGGGTGCGGGTGGCTATGGCTACACCTTC	CASSPRPPGAGGYGYTF
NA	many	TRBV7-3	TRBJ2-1	TGTGCCAGCAGCTTAAATGCGCCGCGAATCTACAATGAGCAGTTCTTC	CASSLNAPRIYNEQFF